This T cell receptor beta chain appears in the sequencing data of a study of blood T cell repertoires in COVID-19. Study-level information: Specimens from acute and convalescent COVID-19 originated in the United States, Italy and Spain. From T cells, B-cell-depleted T cells, or PBMCs came the material, which was cDNA or gDNA.

Some clones are missing from TCRdb's copy, which holds only in-frame ones; the method was immunoSEQ multiplex PCR. The top ten clones hold about 0.83% of a sample with approximately 400,000 clones, approximately 91% of them seen once. The participants were between about 18 and 90 years old and came from some 23 US areas. Clinical history reported by participants formed the basis on which cohorts were assigned. Germline V lookup: CDR1 WNHNN, CDR2 SYGVQD (reference sequence). CDR3 length: 14 amino acids. V shed 6 bases, J shed 7 bases, and the junction held 3 bases outside the gene matches. V is TRBV10-1 and J is TRBJ1-6, with TRBD1 identical over 10 bases. The sequencing input was PBMCs or T cells enriched from blood (not recorded which). This TCR was sampled from a middle-aged woman who had been exposed to COVID-19. DNA for the CDR3: TGCGCCAGCAGCCTGGGACAGGGGAATTCACCCCTCCACTTT. It yields the protein CASSLGQGNSPLHF.